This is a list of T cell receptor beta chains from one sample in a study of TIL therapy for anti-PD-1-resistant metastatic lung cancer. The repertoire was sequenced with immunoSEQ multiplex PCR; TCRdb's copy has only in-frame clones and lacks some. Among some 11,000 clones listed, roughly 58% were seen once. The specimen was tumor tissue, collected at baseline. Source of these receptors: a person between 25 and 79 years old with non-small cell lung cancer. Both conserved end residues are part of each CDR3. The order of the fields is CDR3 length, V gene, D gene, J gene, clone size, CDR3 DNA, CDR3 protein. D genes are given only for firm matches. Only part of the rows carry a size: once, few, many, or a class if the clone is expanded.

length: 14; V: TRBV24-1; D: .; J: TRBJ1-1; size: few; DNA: TGTGCCACCAGTGGTTCGACAGGGAACACTGAAGCTTTCTTT; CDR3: CATSGSTGNTEAFF
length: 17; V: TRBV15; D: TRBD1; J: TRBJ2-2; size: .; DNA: TGTGCCACCAGCAGAGTTTGGACAGGGACCGCTGCCGGGGAGCTGTTTTTT; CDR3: CATSRVWTGTAAGELFF
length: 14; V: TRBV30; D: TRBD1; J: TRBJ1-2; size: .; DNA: TGTGCCTGGATGACAGGGGGAACTAACTATGGCTACACCTTC; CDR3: CAWMTGGTNYGYTF
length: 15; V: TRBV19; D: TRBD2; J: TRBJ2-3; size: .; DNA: TGTGCCAGTAGTAGCGGGGGGGGTTACACAGATACGCAGTATTTT; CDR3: CASSSGGGYTDTQYF
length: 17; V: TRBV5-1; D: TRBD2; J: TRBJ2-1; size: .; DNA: TGCGCCAGCAGCGGCGGGACTAGCGGGAGCGCTTATAATGAGCAGTTCTTC; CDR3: CASSGGTSGSAYNEQFF
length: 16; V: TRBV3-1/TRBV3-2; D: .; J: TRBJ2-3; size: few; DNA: TGTGCCAGCAGCCAAGAAGTGGGCCGGCTGACAGATACGCAGTATTTT; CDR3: CASSQEVGRLTDTQYF
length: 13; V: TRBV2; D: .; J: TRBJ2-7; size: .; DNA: TGTGCCAGCAGGGACGTCAGGGACTACGAGCAGTACTTC; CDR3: CASRDVRDYEQYF
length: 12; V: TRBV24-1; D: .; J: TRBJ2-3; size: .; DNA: TGTGCCACCGGCGGCTACACAGATACGCAGTATTTT; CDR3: CATGGYTDTQYF
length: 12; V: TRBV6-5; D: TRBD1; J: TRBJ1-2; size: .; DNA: TGTGCCAGCAGTCCCCGGGACAGAGCCTACACCTTC; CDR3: CASSPRDRAYTF
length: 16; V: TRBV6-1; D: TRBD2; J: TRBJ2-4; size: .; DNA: TGTGCCAGCAGTGAACCCCTAGGCAGTGGGGGGGACATTCAGTACTTC; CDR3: CASSEPLGSGGDIQYF
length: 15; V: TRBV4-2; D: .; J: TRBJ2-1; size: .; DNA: TGTGCCAGCAGCCAAAGGGGAGCTAAGGAGGATGAGCAGTTCTTC; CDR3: CASSQRGAKEDEQFF
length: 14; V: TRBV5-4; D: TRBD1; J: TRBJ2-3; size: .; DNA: TGTGCCAGCAGCCTGGGACAGTTCACAGATACGCAGTATTTT; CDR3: CASSLGQFTDTQYF
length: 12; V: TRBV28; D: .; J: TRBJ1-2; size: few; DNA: TGTGCCAGCAGTTCTTTGGCGGTCAATACCTTCTTC; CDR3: CASSSLAVNTFF
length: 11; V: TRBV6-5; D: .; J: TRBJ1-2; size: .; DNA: TGTGCCAGCACCTTTAGCTATGGCTACACCTTC; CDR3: CASTFSYGYTF
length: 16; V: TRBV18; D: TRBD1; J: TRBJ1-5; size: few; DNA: TGTGCCAGCTCAGGGACAGGGGCATTTAGCAATCAGCCCCAGCATTTT; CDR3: CASSGTGAFSNQPQHF
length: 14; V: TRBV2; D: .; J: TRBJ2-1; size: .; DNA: TGTGCCAGCAGTGAGGGCAGCTACTCCATGCCTCAGTTCTTC; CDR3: CASSEGSYSMPQFF
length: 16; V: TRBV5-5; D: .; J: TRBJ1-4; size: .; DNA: TGTGCCAGCAGCTTGGAATGGAGGGGCCGAGTTGAAAAACTGTTTTTT; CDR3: CASSLEWRGRVEKLFF
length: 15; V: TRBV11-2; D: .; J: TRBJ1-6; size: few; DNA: TGTGCCAGCAGCTTAGAAACAGGGCCCTTATCACCCCTCCACTTT; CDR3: CASSLETGPLSPLHF
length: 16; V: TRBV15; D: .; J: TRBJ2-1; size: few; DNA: TGTGCCACCAGCGGCGAGCAGGCAGGGCTATACAATGAGCAGTTCTTC; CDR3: CATSGEQAGLYNEQFF
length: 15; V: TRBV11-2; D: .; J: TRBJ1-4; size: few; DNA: TGTGCCAGCAGCTTTACTACAGCAACTAATGAAAAACTGTTTTTT; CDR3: CASSFTTATNEKLFF
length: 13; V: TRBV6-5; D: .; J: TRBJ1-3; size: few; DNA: TGTGCCAGCTCTAGATCGCAGGGAAACACCATATATTTT; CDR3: CASSRSQGNTIYF
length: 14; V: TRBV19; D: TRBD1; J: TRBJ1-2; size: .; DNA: TGTGCCAGTAGTATTGGCCAGGGGGCAGATGGCTACACCTTC; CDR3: CASSIGQGADGYTF
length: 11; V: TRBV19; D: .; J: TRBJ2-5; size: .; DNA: TGTGCCAGTAGTATAGCGGAGACCCAGTACTTC; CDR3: CASSIAETQYF
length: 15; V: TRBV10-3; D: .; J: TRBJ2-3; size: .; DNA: TGTGCCATCAGTGGTCGGGGGTCTGTACCAGATACGCAGTATTTT; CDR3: CAISGRGSVPDTQYF
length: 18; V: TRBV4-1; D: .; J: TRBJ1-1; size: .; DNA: TGCGCCAGCGGCCTAACATTGTCCGGGACGGGCAAGGGCACTGAAGCTTTCTTT; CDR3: CASGLTLSGTGKGTEAFF
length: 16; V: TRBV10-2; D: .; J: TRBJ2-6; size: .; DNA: TGCGCCAGCGGTACAGGGCCTCCCTCTGGGGCCAACGTCCTGACTTTC; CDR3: CASGTGPPSGANVLTF
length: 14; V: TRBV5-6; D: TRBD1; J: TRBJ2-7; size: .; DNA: TGTGCCAGCAGCTTGATGCAGGGGGCCGACGAGCAGTACTTC; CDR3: CASSLMQGADEQYF
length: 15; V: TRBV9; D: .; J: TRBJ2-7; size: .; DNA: TGTGCCAGCAGCGTAGATGCAGGTCACTCCTACGAGCAGTACTTC; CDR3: CASSVDAGHSYEQYF
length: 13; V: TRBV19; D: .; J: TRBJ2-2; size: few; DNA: TGTGCCAGTAGTATGGCGAACACCGGGGAGCTGTTTTTT; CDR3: CASSMANTGELFF
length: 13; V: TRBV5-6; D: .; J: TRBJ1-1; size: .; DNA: TGTGCCAGCAGCTTCTGGGGCGCCACTGAAGCTTTCTTT; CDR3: CASSFWGATEAFF
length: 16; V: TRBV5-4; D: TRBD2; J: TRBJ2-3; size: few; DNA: TGTGCCAGCAGCTTGGATCTAGCGGGAGTAGGGGATACGCAGTATTTT; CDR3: CASSLDLAGVGDTQYF
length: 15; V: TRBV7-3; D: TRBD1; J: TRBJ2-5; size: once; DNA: TGTGCCAGCAGCACGGGACAGGGGCCTCAAGAGACCCAGTACTTC; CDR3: CASSTGQGPQETQYF
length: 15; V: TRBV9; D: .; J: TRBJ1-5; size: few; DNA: TGTGCCAGCAGCCCAGACCCCCTTAGCAATCAGCCCCAGCATTTT; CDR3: CASSPDPLSNQPQHF
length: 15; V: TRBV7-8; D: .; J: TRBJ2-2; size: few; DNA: TGTGCCAGCAGCTTTGCGGGGAGAGGAACCGGGGAGCTGTTTTTT; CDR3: CASSFAGRGTGELFF
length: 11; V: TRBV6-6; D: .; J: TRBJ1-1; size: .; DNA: TGTGCCACTTACATGAACACTGAAGCTTTCTTT; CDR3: CATYMNTEAFF
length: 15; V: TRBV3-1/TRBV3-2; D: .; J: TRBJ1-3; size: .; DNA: TGTGCCAGCAGCCAAGGGGCAGGGTCTGGAAACACCATATATTTT; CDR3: CASSQGAGSGNTIYF
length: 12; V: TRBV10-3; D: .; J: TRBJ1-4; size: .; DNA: TGTGCCATCAGTGACACTAATGAAAAACTGTTTTTT; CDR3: CAISDTNEKLFF
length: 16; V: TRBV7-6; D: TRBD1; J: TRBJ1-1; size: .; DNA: TGTGCCAGCAGCTTACAACCAGGACAGGAGAACACTGAAGCTTTCTTT; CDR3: CASSLQPGQENTEAFF
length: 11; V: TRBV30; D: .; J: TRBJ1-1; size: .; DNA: TGTGCCTGGAGTCTCATCACTGAAGCTTTCTTT; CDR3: CAWSLITEAFF
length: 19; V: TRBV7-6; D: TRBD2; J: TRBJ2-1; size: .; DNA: TGTGCCAGCAGCATCGACCCCTCTGTCCTAGCGGGCCCAAACAATGAGCAGTTCTTC; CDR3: CASSIDPSVLAGPNNEQFF
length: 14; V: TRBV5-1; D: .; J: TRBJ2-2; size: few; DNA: TGCGCCAGCAGGAATGAGGTGGGGGGCCGAGAGCTGTTTTTT; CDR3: CASRNEVGGRELFF
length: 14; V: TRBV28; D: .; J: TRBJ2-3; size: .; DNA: TGTGCCAGCAGTTTTTTACAGGGTACAGATACGCAGTATTTT; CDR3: CASSFLQGTDTQYF
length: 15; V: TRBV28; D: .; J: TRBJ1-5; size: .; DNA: TGTGCCAGCAGTTTCTGGACCTCTAGCAATCAGCCCCAGCATTTT; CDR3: CASSFWTSSNQPQHF
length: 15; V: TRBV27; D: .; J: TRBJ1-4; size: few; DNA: TGTGCCAGCAGTTCGAACAGTGCAACTAATGAAAAACTGTTTTTT; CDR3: CASSSNSATNEKLFF
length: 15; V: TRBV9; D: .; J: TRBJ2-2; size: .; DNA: TGTGCCAGCAGCCGGGGGTCAACACACACCGGGGAGCTGTTTTTT; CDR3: CASSRGSTHTGELFF
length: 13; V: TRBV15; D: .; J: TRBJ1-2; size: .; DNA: TGTGCCACCAGCACCGGCAGAACCTATGGCTACACCTTC; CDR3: CATSTGRTYGYTF